These 23 T cell receptor beta chains came from one sample sequenced in a study of control samples from healthy donors and cancer patients. Assay: immunoSEQ multiplex PCR; the TCRdb copy retains only in-frame clones and omits some. The profile shows 150,000 or so clones, roughly 92% of them singletons. What was sequenced was blood. Receptor source: a woman aged 25 to 39 in good health.

This chain joins TRBV5-1 and TRBJ2-5, with a possible D match to TRBD2 (5 bases). The V end was cut by 5 bases, the J end by 3 bases, with 11 bases between. This CDR3 region has 13 residues. Germline V gene data show CDR1 as SGHRS and CDR2 as YFSETQ. The CDR3 DNA reads TGCGCCAGCAGTCTCGGGGATAAAGAGACCCAGTACTTC. Amino acid sequence: CASSLGDKETQYF.

V gene TRBV7-9 combines with J gene TRBJ2-7, with 7 bases that match TRBD1. The V gene's germline CDR1 is SEHNR and CDR2 FQNEAQ (reference sequence). V shed 5 bases and J 0 bases; nucleotides not matched to a gene: 7. The CDR3 runs 15 residues. CDR3 amino acids: CASSRPGTVSYEQYF. The DNA of the CDR3 is TGTGCCAGCAGCCGCCCCGGGACAGTCTCCTACGAGCAGTACTTC.

This chain joins TRBV27 and TRBJ2-1; TRBD1 or TRBD2 may be the D gene (5 bases each). The V gene's germline CDR1 is MNHEY and CDR2 SMNVEV (reference sequence). Trimming left V 5 bases short and J 9 bases short, with 17 bases between. The CDR3 sequence is 14 residues long. The CDR3 DNA reads TGTGCCAGCAGTGAATCGGTGAGAGGGGTTGAGCAGTTCTTC. Protein sequence: CASSESVRGVEQFF.

The chain combines TRBV27 with TRBJ2-3; D is ambiguous. Germline V gives CDR1 MNHEY, CDR2 SMNVEV (reference sequence). V lost 0 bases and J lost 6, with 7 bases in between. The CDR3 has 13 residues. Written as DNA, the CDR3 is TGTGCCAGCAGTTTATCCTGGGTGGATACGCAGTATTTT. It encodes CASSLSWVDTQYF.

The CDR3 DNA reads as TGTGCCAGCAGTGAATGGGGGCAGTTCTACGAGCAGTACTTC. This encodes CASSEWGQFYEQYF. V gene TRBV25-1 combines with J gene TRBJ2-7; D is possibly TRBD1 (6 bases). Germline values: CDR1 MGHDK, CDR2 SYGVNS. The V and J ends lost 1 base and 3 bases respectively, with 10 bases between them. CDR3 size: 14 residues.

V is TRBV19 and J is TRBJ2-3; 16 positions match TRBD2. The CDR3 spans 18 residues. V gave up 5 bases and J gave up 5 bases; unmatched junction bases: 10. Germline V gives CDR1 LNHDA, CDR2 SQIVND (reference sequence). CDR3 residues: CASSPGTSGRAFGDTQYF. The CDR3 region has the DNA TGTGCCAGTAGTCCCGGGACTAGCGGGAGGGCCTTTGGAGATACGCAGTATTTT.

The chain is built from TRBV27 and TRBJ1-4, with D perhaps matching TRBD1 (5 bases). V was trimmed by 5 bases and J by 7 bases, leaving 20 bases between them. The CDR3 length is 16 residues. CDR1 MNHEY and CDR2 SMNVEV come from the germline V gene (reference sequence). The CDR3, as DNA: TGTGCCAGCAGTCCCTCGCAATCCCTTGGGGCTGAAAAACTGTTTTTT. Its translation: CASSPSQSLGAEKLFF. Based on the CDR3 plus reference TRBV27 and TRBJ1-4, the full variable domain is EAQVTQNPRYLITVTGKKLTVTCSQNMNHEYMSWYRQDPGLGLRQIYYSMNVEVTDKGDVPEGYKVSRKEKRNFPLILESPSPNQTSLYFCASSPSQSLGAEKLFFGSGTQLSVL.

V and J are TRBV7-8 and TRBJ1-1; D call uncertain. Trimming cost V 0 bases and J 6 bases, with 8 bases left between them. There are 13 residues in the CDR3. Germline-derived CDR1 and CDR2 are SGHVS and FQNEAQ. DNA for the CDR3: TGTGCCAGCAGCTTAGCAGGCAGTTCTGAAGCTTTCTTT. Its protein product is CASSLAGSSEAFF.

This chain uses TRBV13 with TRBJ2-7; the match to TRBD2 covers 9 bases. V lost 5 bases to trimming and J lost 5 bases; unmatched junction nucleotides: 13. This CDR3 is built from 16 residues. CDR1 is PRHDT, CDR2 FYEKMQ, per germline (reference sequence). The CDR3 sequence: CASSRGVSGSIHEQYF. The CDR3 DNA sequence: TGTGCCAGCAGCCGGGGGGTTAGCGGGAGTATCCACGAGCAGTACTTC.

This sequence joins TRBV6-2 or TRBV6-3 and TRBJ1-4; 7 positions agree with TRBD1. The germline V gene has CDR1 MNHEY and CDR2 SVGEGT. Germline trimming cut 5 bases from V and 6 bases from J; bases unmatched to any gene: 3. CDR3 length equals 13 residues. The CDR3 DNA reads TGTGCCAGCAGTCGACAGGGATATGAAAAACTGTTTTTT. As protein: CASSRQGYEKLFF.

The chain has TRBV19 and TRBJ2-1, with 10 positions matching TRBD2. CDR3 length: 15 amino acids. In germline, CDR1 is LNHDA, CDR2 SQIVND (reference sequence). Trimming cost V 7 bases and J 10 bases; bases outside gene matches: 13. In DNA, the CDR3 is TGTGCCAGTAAACCAGCGGGAGGGTTCCGGGAGGAGCAGTTCTTC. This codes for CASKPAGGFREEQFF. The complete variable domain, with remaining parts taken from reference TRBV19 and TRBJ2-1, reads DGGITQSPKYLFRKEGQNVTLSCEQNLNHDAMYWYRQDPGQGLRLIYYSQIVNDFQKGDIAEGYSVSREKKESFPLTVTSAQKNPTAFYLCASKPAGGFREEQFFGPGTRLTVL.

This clone was counted a few times. The rearrangement uses TRBV6-4 and TRBJ1-6; no definite D call. Germline V gene lookup returns CDR1 MRHNA and CDR2 SNTAGT. This CDR3 has 13 amino acids. Trimming removed 0 bases from V and 7 bases from J, with 4 bases in between. In nucleotides, the CDR3 is TGTGCCAGCAGTGACTCGCAAAATTCACCCCTCCACTTT. The encoded protein is CASSDSQNSPLHF.

The V and J genes are TRBV1 and TRBJ1-3. TRBV1 is shown as a pseudogene. This CDR3 spans 16 amino acids. DNA of the CDR3: TGCACCAGCAGCGCCGGGTACAAGCCGTCCGGAAACACCATATATTTT. It is translated as CTSSAGYKPSGNTIYF.

This chain connects TRBV19 to TRBJ1-5; no clear D gene. CDR1 is LNHDA and CDR2 is SQIVND in the germline V gene (reference sequence). V was cut by 6 bases and J by 4 bases, with 10 bases left in between. The CDR3 is made up of 13 amino acids. The CDR3 bases are TGTGCCAGTAGGGTCCCAGCAAATCAGCCCCAGCATTTT. It translates to CASRVPANQPQHF.

The CDR3 bases are TGTGCCAGCAGCCGAGCCGGGACAGGGGGCGAAGAGACCCAGTACTTC. Amino acid sequence: CASSRAGTGGEETQYF. The rearrangement links TRBV3-1 (or the pseudogene TRBV3-2) to TRBJ2-5, with 12 bases lining up with TRBD1. This CDR3 region has 16 residues. The J segment lost 3 bases and the V segment lost 4 bases, leaving 6 bases of the junction unmatched. Germline V CDR1 and CDR2: LGHDT, YNNKEL (reference sequence).

The rearrangement uses TRBV4-2 and TRBJ1-4; no clear D gene. V was clipped by 1 base and J by 4 bases, with 13 bases between them. The germline V gene has CDR1 LGHNA and CDR2 YNFKEQ. The CDR3 contains 16 residues. CDR3 loop: CASSQVGGNDNEKLFF. In nucleotides, the CDR3 is TGTGCCAGCAGCCAAGTGGGAGGAAACGATAATGAAAAACTGTTTTTT.

This chain joins TRBV5-1 and TRBJ1-1, with D possibly TRBD1 on 6 matching bases. CDR3 length: 17 residues. Germline assignment: CDR1 SGHRS and CDR2 YFSETQ. Trimming cost V 3 bases and J 0 bases, with 18 bases left between them. CDR3 residues: CASSSLKTTGMNTEAFF. In nucleotides, the CDR3 is TGCGCCAGCAGCTCCCTTAAAACGACAGGCATGAACACTGAAGCTTTCTTT.

This chain joins TRBV4-3 and TRBJ2-7, with a tentative D call TRBD1 (5 bases). The V and J ends lost 2 bases and 2 bases respectively, with 10 bases between them. The CDR3 has 14 residues. Germline V gene lookup returns CDR1 LGHNA and CDR2 YSLEER. The CDR3 sequence is CASSQTAGPYEQYF. CDR3 DNA sequence: TGCGCCAGCAGCCAAACGGCAGGGCCCTACGAGCAGTACTTC.

This chain joins TRBV6-1 and TRBJ1-1; D unresolved. V was cut by 1 base and J by 5 bases, with 2 bases left in between. The CDR3 loop spans 11 amino acids. Germline values: CDR1 MNHNS, CDR2 SASEGT. CDR3 sequence (DNA): TGTGCCAGCAGTGAAGTAACTGAAGCTTTCTTT. It translates to CASSEVTEAFF.

The chain couples TRBV4-1 to TRBJ2-5; D may be TRBD1 (5 bases). Trimming removed 1 base from V and 1 base from J, with 13 bases in between. Germline V gene sequence: CDR1 MGHRA, CDR2 YSYEKL. The CDR3 has 16 residues. The CDR3 loop is CASSQVGQAVQETQYF. The CDR3, as DNA: TGCGCCAGCAGCCAAGTGGGGCAGGCCGTCCAAGAGACCCAGTACTTC.

In this sample, this clone turned up a few times. This chain connects TRBV4-1 to TRBJ1-6; D gene ambiguous. Germline V gene lookup returns CDR1 MGHRA and CDR2 YSYEKL. Trimming shortened V by 4 bases and J by 7 bases, and 14 bases separated the two germline ends. This CDR3 is built from 15 residues. DNA for the CDR3: TGCGCCAGCAGCCTCGTGTACATAGCCAATTCACCCCTCCACTTT. The encoded protein is CASSLVYIANSPLHF.

V gene TRBV10-2 combines with J gene TRBJ2-1, with TRBD2 matching over 10 bases. Trimming removed 5 bases from V and 10 bases from J; junction bases left unmatched: 8. The CDR3 consists of 14 residues. Germline V gene sequence: CDR1 WSHSY, CDR2 SAAADI. The CDR3 sequence is CASSTLAGEGEQFF. For the CDR3, the DNA is TGCGCCAGCAGTACTCTAGCGGGAGAAGGCGAGCAGTTCTTC.

V and J are TRBV4-2 and TRBJ2-5; weak D call: TRBD2 (5 bases). This CDR3 is built from 13 residues. CDR1 LGHNA and CDR2 YNFKEQ come from the germline V gene. V shed 1 base and J shed 7 bases, with 10 bases lying between them. The CDR3 sequence: CASSQVQEVTQYF. In nucleotides, the CDR3 is TGTGCCAGCAGCCAAGTTCAGGAGGTGACCCAGTACTTC.